These 24 T cell receptor beta chains originate from one sample sequenced in a study of glioma-infiltrating T cells. TCR alpha and beta CDR3 regions were amplified from RNA using iRepertoire nested multiplex PCR. TCRdb re-derived calls from the multiplex PCR reads in MiXCR, one entry per CDR3 protein. This table has approximately 88,000 distinct CDR3 sequences, 20% to 25% appearing once. Sequencing was done on a sample of glioma tissue, nonneoplastic brain tissue, or PBMCs (not recorded which). The receptors here all came from a human donor with low-grade glioma or glioblastoma, undergoing nonglioma brain surgery, or in good health (not recorded which).

This clonotype was recorded many times. This chain connects TRBV14 to TRBJ1-6; D not resolved. V was clipped by 3 bases and J by 2 bases, with 11 bases between them. From germline, CDR1 is SGHDN and CDR2 FVKESK. The CDR3 contains 16 residues. Here the CDR3 reads CASSHSPGAYNSPLHF. CDR3 nucleotides: TGTGCCAGCAGCCATTCGCCCGGGGCCTATAATTCACCCCTCCACTTT.

This clonotype has ten or more counts. This chain links TRBV18 with TRBJ2-5, with no clear D. The CDR3 sequence is 14 residues long. Germline V gene lookup returns CDR1 KGHSH and CDR2 LQKENI. V was cut by 1 base and J by 1 base, with 7 bases left in between. The CDR3 DNA sequence: TGTGCCAGCTCACCACTGGATCGCCAAGAGACCCAGTACTTC. Amino acids: CASSPLDRQETQYF.

This clonotype was observed at least ten times. The CDR3 nucleotides read TGCAGTGCTACGAGCGGAACCTACAATGAGCAGTTCTTC. Residues: CSATSGTYNEQFF. The rearrangement links TRBV20-1 to TRBJ2-1; D may be TRBD2 (5 bases). V was cut by 4 bases and J by 2 bases, with 9 bases left in between. The length of the CDR3 is 13 residues. Germline V CDR1 and CDR2: DFQATT, SNEGSKA (reference sequence).

This clonotype appeared many times. The chain combines TRBV6-1 with TRBJ1-1, with D possibly being TRBD1 (6 bases). Germline values: CDR1 MNHNS, CDR2 SASEGT. The CDR3 runs to 12 residues. V gave up 6 bases and J gave up 3 bases, with 8 bases separating them. The CDR3: CASRRGDTEAFF. In DNA form, the CDR3 reads TGTGCCAGCAGGAGGGGGGACACTGAAGCTTTCTTT.

Details on this clonotype: Because it lacks the conserved phenylalanine or tryptophan at the end, this CDR3 is likely a read error. The chain combines TRBV7-6 with TRBJ2-7; 8 nucleotides line up with TRBD2. With V trimmed by 0 bases and J by 2 bases, 6 bases remained unmatched. The CDR3 runs 16 residues. Germline CDR1 and CDR2: SGHVS and FNYEAQ. The CDR3 loop reads CASSLAATSGTYEQYL. DNA for the CDR3: TGTGCCAGCAGCTTAGCCGCAACTAGCGGAACCTACGAGCAGTACCTC.

This clonotype appeared many times. The chain couples TRBV7-6 to TRBJ1-4; no reliable D call. V lost 4 bases and J 4 bases, leaving 10 bases between the germline ends. CDR1 and CDR2 from the germline V gene are SGHVS and FNYEAQ. This CDR3 contains 14 residues. This chain's CDR3 is CASSSPRVNEKLFF. In DNA, the CDR3 is TGTGCCAGCAGCTCACCCAGAGTTAATGAAAAACTGTTTTTT.

This sequence joins TRBV5-4 and TRBJ2-3; D may be TRBD2 (7 bases). Germline CDR1 SGHNT, CDR2 YYREEE (reference sequence). The CDR3 contains 16 residues. The V end was cut by 2 bases, the J end by 0 bases, with 13 bases between. The CDR3 DNA follows: TGTGCCAGCAGCTTCCCGGGGGGCAGGAGCACAGATACGCAGTATTTT. Residues: CASSFPGGRSTDTQYF.

A few counts support this clonotype. The chain links TRBV14 to TRBJ1-3; maybe TRBD1 (5 bases). Germline-derived CDR1 and CDR2 are SGHDN and FVKESK. V dropped 4 bases and J dropped 0 bases, with 16 bases sitting between them. The CDR3 loop spans 17 amino acids. CDR3 sequence: CASSPRGLGTSGNTIYF. The CDR3 DNA follows: TGTGCCAGCAGCCCAAGAGGCCTGGGGACCTCTGGAAACACCATATATTTT.

There are many counts of this clonotype. The chain joins TRBV2 to TRBJ1-2, with D possibly TRBD1 on 5 matching bases. Trimming stripped 2 bases from V and 4 bases from J, with 8 bases between. The CDR3 runs 13 residues. CDR1 is SNHLY, CDR2 FYNNEI, per germline. CDR3: CASSERDVYGYTF. As DNA, the CDR3 is TGTGCCAGCAGTGAACGGGACGTCTATGGCTACACCTTC.

This clonotype was seen a few times. The chain recombines TRBV27 with TRBJ1-3, with D tentatively TRBD1 (5 bases). Per the germline V gene, CDR1 is MNHEY and CDR2 is SMNVEV (reference sequence). V shed 7 bases and J shed 0 bases, with 16 bases lying between them. The CDR3 runs 16 residues. The CDR3 bases are TGTGCCAGCACCCTGGGGGGGAGACCCTCTGGAAACACCATATATTTT. Protein product: CASTLGGRPSGNTIYF.

This clonotype occurred many times. V usage is TRBV29-1 and J usage is TRBJ2-7; D is uncertain. The V end was cut by 5 bases, the J end by 1 base, with 6 bases between. The CDR3 runs to 11 residues. Germline CDR1 is SQVTM and CDR2 is ANQGSEA. In nucleotides, the CDR3 is TGCAGCGTTCGATGGTCCTACGAGCAGTACTTC. Its protein is CSVRWSYEQYF.

This clonotype appeared many times. This chain uses TRBV28 with TRBJ2-5; 7 bases line up with TRBD1. Per germline, CDR1 MDHEN and CDR2 SYDVKM. The CDR3 contains 12 residues. Losses at the gene ends were 5 bases for V and 7 bases for J; bases not matched to a gene: 4. Here the CDR3 DNA reads TGTGCCAGCAGTGGGACAGTCGGGACCCAGTACTTC. This codes for CASSGTVGTQYF.

This clonotype has ten or more counts. The CDR3 loop reads CASSSDREGGNEQFF. Written as DNA, the CDR3 is TGTGCCAGCAGTTCGGACAGGGAGGGTGGTAATGAGCAGTTCTTC. The chain links TRBV6-1 to TRBJ2-1; D is perhaps TRBD1 (8 bases). Germline V gives CDR1 MNHNS, CDR2 SASEGT. V dropped 5 bases and J dropped 7 bases, with 18 bases sitting between them. This CDR3 is built from 15 residues.

In its sample, this clonotype was seen many times. The chain recombines TRBV2 with TRBJ1-3; D unclear. Between the trimmed V and J ends, which lost 2 bases and 0 bases, there was a span of 2 bases. Germline V gene sequence: CDR1 SNHLY, CDR2 FYNNEI. The CDR3 is made up of 13 amino acids. CDR3 bases: TGTGCCAGCAGTGAACACTCTGGAAACACCATATATTTT. It translates to CASSEHSGNTIYF.

The rearrangement uses TRBV5-4 and TRBJ1-2; unclear D gene. The CDR3 runs 14 residues. Trimming cost V 1 base and J 4 bases, with 11 bases left between them. CDR1 is SGHNT and CDR2 is YYREEE in the germline V gene (reference sequence). The CDR3 loop reads CASSLNLRGYGYTF. CDR3 nucleotide sequence: TGTGCCAGCAGCTTGAATTTGAGAGGCTATGGCTACACCTTC.

In its sample, this clonotype was seen many times. CDR3 nucleotide sequence: TGCGCCAGCAGGGGGACTTTGAACACTGAAGCTTTCTTT. Its protein product is CASRGTLNTEAFF. The gene calls are TRBV5-1 and TRBJ1-1, with D maybe TRBD1 (5 bases). The CDR3 covers 13 residues. V was cut by 5 bases and J by 0 bases, with 8 bases left in between. The V gene's germline CDR1 is SGHRS and CDR2 YFSETQ.

The chain employs TRBV6-2 or TRBV6-3 and TRBJ1-1; 11 nucleotides match TRBD1. The J segment lost 1 base and the V segment lost 5 bases, leaving 9 bases of the junction unmatched. The V gene's germline CDR1 is MNHEY and CDR2 SVGEGT. This CDR3 is 17 amino acids long. The DNA for the CDR3 is TGTGCCAGCAGTCCCCGGGACAGGGGGTGGGAGAACACTGAAGCTTTCTTT. This sequence encodes CASSPRDRGWENTEAFF.

As concerns this clonotype: The junction shows a germline mismatch at one end, possibly a read error. The chain has TRBV7-9 and TRBJ2-7; maybe TRBD2 (6 bases). Germline-derived CDR1 and CDR2 are SEHNR and FQNEAQ (reference sequence). The CDR3 runs 16 residues. CDR3 bases: TGTGTCAGCAGCTTAATTTCCGGCGGGATTCCCTACGAGCAATACTTC. Protein product: CVSSLISGGIPYEQYF.

The CDR3 nucleotides are TGTGCCAGCAGTGGGACAGGGGGTCCCGGGGCCAACGTCCTGACTTTC. Translating it yields CASSGTGGPGANVLTF. The chain is built from TRBV2 and TRBJ2-6, with 10 bases matching TRBD1. The CDR3 consists of 16 residues. The J segment lost 4 bases and the V segment lost 4 bases, leaving 4 bases of the junction unmatched. CDR1 and CDR2 from the germline V gene are SNHLY and FYNNEI.

This clonotype was seen many times. The rearrangement links TRBV28 to TRBJ2-5; no clear D gene. Germline V lookup: CDR1 MDHEN, CDR2 SYDVKM. CDR3 length: 12 amino acids. V dropped 6 bases and J dropped 5 bases, with 10 bases sitting between them. The DNA for the CDR3 is TGTGCCAGCAGCCGCTTGAGGGAGACCCAGTACTTC. It is translated as CASSRLRETQYF.

This clonotype was observed at least ten times. The chain couples TRBV27 to TRBJ1-5, with a tentative D call TRBD1 (6 bases). CDR1 and CDR2 from the germline V gene are MNHEY and SMNVEV (reference sequence). V lost 2 bases, J lost 5 bases, and 19 bases lay in between. This CDR3 is built from 17 residues. CDR3 protein: CASSLGIYRVVDQPQHF. The DNA of the CDR3 is TGTGCCAGCAGTTTAGGTATATACAGGGTGGTAGATCAGCCCCAGCATTTT.

This clonotype was seen many times. The chain combines TRBV7-9 with TRBJ1-1; the match to TRBD1 covers 10 bases. J was trimmed by 11 bases and V by 5 bases; bases with no gene match: 17. This CDR3 has 16 residues. Germline CDR1 and CDR2: SEHNR and FQNEAQ (reference sequence). CDR3 amino acids: CASSPPPGQGDYSAFF. The CDR3 DNA reads as TGTGCCAGCAGCCCCCCCCCCGGACAGGGGGATTATAGCGCTTTCTTT.

In its sample, this clonotype was seen many times. The chain combines TRBV29-1 with TRBJ1-2; tentatively, D is TRBD1 (6 bases). Per the germline V gene, CDR1 is SQVTM and CDR2 is ANQGSEA. This CDR3 comprises 12 residues. V gave up 6 bases and J gave up 4 bases, with 12 bases separating them. The CDR3 DNA is TGCAGCGTGGCCACGGACAGCTATGGCTACACCTTC. Its translation: CSVATDSYGYTF.

The chain carries TRBV5-4 and TRBJ2-3, with 8 bases identical to TRBD1. The CDR3 sequence is 15 residues long. With V trimmed by 2 bases and J by 2 bases, 4 bases remained unmatched. CDR1 is SGHNT and CDR2 is YYREEE in the germline V gene (reference sequence). The CDR3 coding sequence is TGTGCCAGCAGCTTAGACAGGGGAGTCACAGATACGCAGTATTTT. Encoded protein: CASSLDRGVTDTQYF.